This TCR beta chain was sequenced for a study of blood T cell repertoires in COVID-19. Study at large: The origin of the acute and convalescent COVID-19 samples was the United States, Italy and Spain.

A Seattle source enrolled patients during active infection and followed them longitudinally. Some clones are missing from TCRdb's copy, which holds only in-frame ones; the method was immunoSEQ multiplex PCR. The sample carries 250,000 to 300,000 clones, around 92% recorded once. V was cut by 5 bases and J by 4 bases, with 9 bases left in between. This CDR3 spans 14 amino acids. Germline values: CDR1 MGHDK, CDR2 SYGVNS. The rearrangement joins TRBV25-1 to TRBJ1-6, with D perhaps TRBD1 (6 bases). The sequence came from a woman between 25 and 40 years old with COVID-19, enrolled during active disease. The sample taken for sequencing was peripheral blood. The CDR3 region is CASSTGSYNSPLHF. As DNA, the CDR3 is TGTGCCAGCAGTACAGGGTCTTATAATTCACCCCTCCACTTT. Combining the CDR3 with reference TRBV25-1 and TRBJ1-6 gives the whole variable domain EADIYQTPRYLVIGTGKKITLECSQTMGHDKMYWYQQDPGMELHLIHYSYGVNSTEKGDLSSESTVSRIRTEHFPLTLESARPSHTSQYLCASSTGSYNSPLHFGNGTRLTVT.